This passage covers 3 T cell receptor beta chains from one sample sequenced in a study of blood T cell repertoires in COVID-19. Generated by immunoSEQ multiplex PCR, the TCRdb table keeps only in-frame clones and is missing some. The sample consists of fewer than 450,000 clones, approximately 90% of them appearing once. The material sequenced was peripheral blood. The receptors were gathered from a woman between 18 and 29 years old who had recovered from COVID-19.

The V and J genes are TRBV7-2 and TRBJ2-3, with TRBD2 identical over 14 bases. The V segment lost 3 bases and the J segment 2 bases; nucleotides outside the gene matches: 7. CDR3 size: 18 residues. Per the germline V gene, CDR1 is SGHTA and CDR2 is FQGNSA. The chain's CDR3 is CASSFGLAGGFNTDTQYF. The CDR3 nucleotides are TGTGCCAGCAGCTTCGGACTAGCGGGAGGTTTTAACACAGATACGCAGTATTTT.

This clone has only a few counts. V gene TRBV6-4 combines with J gene TRBJ2-1; 9 nucleotides align to TRBD2. Per the germline V gene, CDR1 is MRHNA and CDR2 is SNTAGT. The CDR3 has 14 residues. The junction had 0 bases not matched to a gene; V was cut back by 2 bases and J by 4 bases. The CDR3 here is CASSDAGGYNEQFF. CDR3 sequence (DNA): TGTGCCAGCAGTGACGCGGGAGGGTACAATGAGCAGTTCTTC.

V is TRBV30 and J is TRBJ1-2; a possible D gene is TRBD1 (6 bases). Germline V gene sequence: CDR1 GTSNPN, CDR2 SVGIG (reference sequence). The CDR3 totals 17 residues. The V end was cut by 0 bases, the J end by 7 bases, with 24 bases between. CDR3 in DNA: TGTGCCTGGAGTGTACCTACAGGGCAGGTTATTTCGGTTGGCTACACCTTC. Protein product: CAWSVPTGQVISVGYTF.